Each of the 26 T cell receptor beta chains below was sequenced from the same sample in a study of blood T cell repertoires in COVID-19. Method: immunoSEQ multiplex PCR; TCRdb's copy keeps in-frame clones and lacks some. The table shows roughly 250,000 clones, with about four fifths occurring only once. Sample: peripheral blood. The receptors shown here come from a woman in her 40s who had recovered from COVID-19.

This clone has a single count. The chain carries TRBV30 and TRBJ2-1; possible D gene TRBD2, 6 bases. The CDR3 contains 14 residues. Germline V gives CDR1 GTSNPN, CDR2 SVGIG (reference sequence). V lost 0 bases, J lost 10 bases, and 16 bases lay in between. This CDR3 reads CAWSVFLVGREQFF. The CDR3 nucleotides read TGTGCCTGGAGTGTTTTTCTAGTTGGGAGGGAGCAGTTCTTC.

The genes are TRBV9 and TRBJ2-7, with no clear D. This CDR3 contains 15 residues. CDR1 and CDR2 from the germline V gene are SGDLS and YYNGEE. Trimming shortened V by 0 bases and J by 3 bases, and 13 bases separated the two germline ends. The CDR3 loop reads CASSVDASRYYEQYF. As DNA, the CDR3 is TGTGCCAGCAGCGTAGACGCATCCAGATACTACGAGCAGTACTTC.

This chain uses TRBV7-7 with TRBJ1-5, with D uncertain. This CDR3 has 15 amino acids. Germline V gene sequence: CDR1 SSHAT, CDR2 FNYEAQ (reference sequence). Trimming cost V 1 base and J 7 bases, with 14 bases left between them. CDR3 sequence: CASSLGSAPVQPQHF. The CDR3 region has the DNA TGTGCCAGCAGCTTAGGTAGTGCCCCGGTCCAGCCCCAGCATTTT. The entire variable domain, with the rest obtained from reference TRBV7-7 and TRBJ1-5, is as follows: GAGVSQSPRYKVTKRGQDVTLRCDPISSHATLYWYQQALGQGPEFLTYFNYEAQPDKSGLPSDRFSAERPEGSISTLTIQRTEQRDSAMYRCASSLGSAPVQPQHFGDGTRLSIL.

The V and J genes are TRBV5-8 and TRBJ2-3; D is ambiguous. The germline V and J ends were trimmed by 3 bases and 1 base, with 12 bases remaining between them. The CDR3 spans 15 residues. Looked up from germline, CDR1 is SGHTS and CDR2 is YDEGEE. CDR3 sequence (DNA): TGTGCCAGCAGCTCTCCGGTCCTCCGCACAGATACGCAGTATTTT. It specifies CASSSPVLRTDTQYF.

The gene calls are TRBV12-5 and TRBJ1-5; TRBD1 is a possible D gene (6 bases). V lost 2 bases to trimming and J lost 7 bases, with 18 bases between them. This CDR3 region has 16 residues. In germline, CDR1 is LGHNT, CDR2 FRNRAP. CDR3 protein: CASGLLYGGALQPQHF. The CDR3 nucleotides read TGTGCTAGTGGTTTGCTCTACGGGGGGGCATTGCAGCCCCAGCATTTT.

The rearrangement links TRBV24-1 to TRBJ2-5; D may be TRBD1 (6 bases). The CDR3 covers 14 residues. The V and J ends lost 3 bases and 6 bases respectively, with 13 bases between them. Germline CDR1 is KGHDR and CDR2 is SFDVKD. CDR3 protein: CATSDSWGRKTQYF. The CDR3 coding sequence is TGTGCCACCAGTGATAGCTGGGGGCGGAAGACCCAGTACTTC.

This clone was counted a few times. The chain carries TRBV3-1 (or the pseudogene TRBV3-2) and TRBJ2-1; 9 bases are a match to TRBD2. With 0 bases clipped from V and 0 bases from J, the junction kept 6 bases outside the gene matches. Per germline, CDR1 LGHDT and CDR2 YNNKEL (reference sequence). The CDR3 sequence is 18 residues long. The CDR3 is CASSQDSSGASSYNEQFF. Written as DNA, the CDR3 is TGTGCCAGCAGCCAAGACTCTAGCGGGGCAAGCTCCTACAATGAGCAGTTCTTC.

The chain is built from TRBV7-9 and TRBJ2-6; 7 positions agree with TRBD1. Germline CDR1 and CDR2: SEHNR and FQNEAQ (reference sequence). The length of the CDR3 is 15 residues. V lost 5 bases, J lost 2 bases, and 3 bases stayed unmatched. The CDR3: CASSPDRAGANVLTF. For the CDR3, the DNA is TGTGCCAGCAGCCCAGACAGGGCTGGGGCCAACGTCCTGACTTTC.

The J gene is TRBJ1-4, the V gene TRBV30; no firm D call. In germline, CDR1 is GTSNPN, CDR2 SVGIG (reference sequence). Trimming shortened V by 5 bases and J by 8 bases, and 18 bases separated the two germline ends. The CDR3 is 14 residues long. DNA of the CDR3: TGTGCCTGGGCCTCGGGAACTGAGTGGGAAAAACTGTTTTTT. It specifies CAWASGTEWEKLFF. The full variable domain, its missing parts supplied by reference TRBV30 and TRBJ1-4, is SQTIHQWPATLVQPVGSPLSLECTVEGTSNPNLYWYRQAAGRGLQLLFYSVGIGQISSEVPQNLSASRPQDRQFILSSKKLLLSDSGFYLCAWASGTEWEKLFFGSGTQLSVL.

The V gene is TRBV28, the J gene TRBJ2-1, with a tentative D call TRBD1 (5 bases). Trimming left V 7 bases short and J 8 bases short, with 15 bases between. The CDR3 spans 13 residues. Per germline, CDR1 MDHEN and CDR2 SYDVKM. For the CDR3, the DNA is TGTGCCAGCACCCTGCGAAGGGGCCATGAGCAGTTCTTC. Its protein product is CASTLRRGHEQFF.

The chain links TRBV7-2 to TRBJ1-3; possible D gene TRBD1, 5 bases. V lost 1 base, J lost 13 bases, and 23 bases lay in between. This CDR3 contains 16 residues. CDR1 and CDR2 (germline): SGHTA, FQGNSA. CDR3 protein: CASSLVGGGISGSIYF. Here the CDR3 DNA reads TGTGCCAGCAGCTTAGTGGGCGGGGGTATCTCGGGGTCGATATATTTT.

The rearrangement uses TRBV5-1 and TRBJ2-7, with TRBD2 identical over 10 bases. CDR3 length equals 15 residues. CDR1 SGHRS and CDR2 YFSETQ come from the germline V gene. Germline trimming cut 4 bases from V and 2 bases from J; bases unmatched to any gene: 6. As DNA, the CDR3 is TGCGCCAGCAGCGCCGGGACTAGCGCTGCCTACGAGCAGTACTTC. Its protein is CASSAGTSAAYEQYF.

CDR3 DNA: TGTGCCAGCAGCAGGGGACAGGGGTTCGGAGAGACCCAGTACTTC. Translation gives CASSRGQGFGETQYF. This chain connects TRBV7-7 to TRBJ2-5; 10 bases are a match to TRBD1. The CDR3 has 15 amino acids. V dropped 5 bases and J dropped 4; count of bases not matched to a gene: 7. Germline V gives CDR1 SSHAT, CDR2 FNYEAQ (reference sequence).

CDR3: CASSPLYQGADSPLHF. CDR3 nucleotides: TGTGCCAGCTCACCTCTTTACCAGGGGGCGGACTCACCCCTCCACTTT. The V call is TRBV18, the J call TRBJ1-6, with 8 bases aligning to TRBD1. Germline values: CDR1 KGHSH, CDR2 LQKENI. This CDR3 has 16 amino acids. V lost 3 bases, J lost 10 bases, and 11 bases stayed unmatched.

This clone was observed a handful of times. J is TRBJ2-1 and V is TRBV15, with 11 bases fitting TRBD1. The CDR3 totals 14 residues. Losses at the gene ends were 5 bases for V and 3 bases for J; bases not matched to a gene: 0. Germline-derived CDR1 and CDR2 are LNHNV and YYDKDF (reference sequence). The CDR3 loop is CATSGTGGYNEQFF. The CDR3 DNA is TGTGCCACCAGCGGGACAGGGGGCTACAATGAGCAGTTCTTC. The variable domain in full, with the rest retrieved from reference TRBV15 and TRBJ2-1, is DAMVIQNPRYQVTQFGKPVTLSCSQTLNHNVMYWYQQKSSQAPKLLFHYYDKDFNNEADTPDNFQSRRPNTSFCFLDIRSPGLGDTAMYLCATSGTGGYNEQFFGPGTRLTVL.

The genes are TRBV9 and TRBJ2-3; TRBD2 agrees at 8 bases. This CDR3 comprises 16 residues. CDR1 is SGDLS and CDR2 is YYNGEE in the germline V gene. The J segment lost 2 bases and the V segment lost 4 bases, leaving 9 bases of the junction unmatched. The CDR3 loop is CASSPEAGGHTDTQYF. CDR3 nucleotide sequence: TGTGCCAGCAGCCCGGAGGCGGGGGGCCACACAGATACGCAGTATTTT.

The chain is built from TRBV18 and TRBJ2-1; 7 bases align to TRBD1. The germline CDR1 and CDR2 sequences are KGHSH and LQKENI. The CDR3 loop spans 17 amino acids. With V trimmed by 3 bases and J by 5 bases, 13 bases remained unmatched. CDR3 sequence: CASSPPSRGQLDNEQFF. The CDR3 region has the DNA TGTGCCAGCTCACCCCCCAGTAGGGGGCAGCTGGACAATGAGCAGTTCTTC.

The gene calls are TRBV19 and TRBJ2-2; 8 bases are shared with TRBD1. Germline CDR1 LNHDA, CDR2 SQIVND (reference sequence). This CDR3 is 14 amino acids long. Losses at the gene ends were 9 bases for V and 2 bases for J; bases not matched to a gene: 5. CDR3: CASGQGGNTGELFF. In nucleotides, the CDR3 is TGTGCCAGCGGACAGGGAGGAAACACCGGGGAGCTGTTTTTT.

V gene TRBV2 combines with J gene TRBJ2-1, with 8 nucleotides matching TRBD2. Germline values: CDR1 SNHLY, CDR2 FYNNEI. CDR3 length equals 15 residues. The trim removed 2 bases at V and 8 bases at J, leaving 8 bases unmatched. The CDR3 sequence is CASSERSGGVYEQFF. The CDR3 DNA follows: TGTGCCAGCAGTGAACGGAGCGGGGGTGTCTATGAGCAGTTCTTC.

The V and J genes are TRBV25-1 and TRBJ1-2, with unresolved D. The CDR3 consists of 15 residues. Germline V lookup: CDR1 MGHDK, CDR2 SYGVNS. Trimming took 1 base from V and 5 from J, leaving 14 bases between them. The CDR3 sequence is CASSEFGEGWYGYTF. The CDR3 nucleotides are TGTGCCAGCAGTGAATTCGGTGAGGGATGGTATGGCTACACCTTC.

This clone occurred a few times. V is TRBV5-4 and J is TRBJ1-2; the match to TRBD1 covers 8 bases. J lost 6 bases, V lost 3 bases, and 4 bases had no gene match. Germline CDR1 reads SGHNT; CDR2 reads YYREEE (reference sequence). This CDR3 has 13 residues. The CDR3 region has the DNA TGTGCCAGCAGCTACAGGGGGGCCGATGGCTACACCTTC. Amino acid sequence: CASSYRGADGYTF.

The chain combines TRBV10-1 with TRBJ2-5; D is possibly TRBD1 (5 bases). The V end was cut by 3 bases, the J end by 2 bases, with 13 bases between. Germline V lookup: CDR1 WNHNN, CDR2 SYGVQD (reference sequence). CDR3 size: 15 residues. DNA of the CDR3: TGCGCCAGCAGTGATGAGGCTGGGGCGCAAGAGACCCAGTACTTC. Translated, it gives CASSDEAGAQETQYF.

The chain joins TRBV5-4 to TRBJ2-3, with 7 bases fitting TRBD1. Germline lookup yields CDR1 SGHNT and CDR2 YYREEE (reference sequence). The CDR3 loop spans 16 amino acids. After removal of 4 bases from V and 2 bases from J, the junction contained 10 bases not matched to a gene. The CDR3 bases are TGTGCCAGCAGCACCCTGACAGGGCGAGACACAGATACGCAGTATTTT. Protein product: CASSTLTGRDTDTQYF.

This chain links TRBV28 with TRBJ2-1; TRBD2 might be the D (5 bases). Germline CDR1 is MDHEN and CDR2 is SYDVKM. Trimming removed 7 bases at V and 6 bases at J, with 22 bases between. This CDR3 contains 16 residues. This CDR3 reads CASTPWAEEIFNEQFF. CDR3 coding DNA: TGTGCCAGCACCCCTTGGGCGGAGGAAATCTTCAATGAGCAGTTCTTC.

This chain joins TRBV5-1 and TRBJ2-2; TRBD1 agrees at 8 bases. V trimming: 4 bases; J trimming: 4 bases; junction bases outside the gene matches: 6. CDR1 is SGHRS, CDR2 YFSETQ, per germline. CDR3 length: 15 amino acids. CDR3 loop: CASSVTGARTGELFF. As DNA, the CDR3 is TGCGCCAGCAGCGTGACAGGGGCGCGCACCGGGGAGCTGTTTTTT.

The J gene is TRBJ2-3, the V gene TRBV5-1; 8 bases line up with TRBD2. V was clipped by 4 bases and J by 1 base; unmatched bases: 5. The germline gives CDR1 SGHRS, CDR2 YFSETQ. The CDR3 totals 15 residues. This CDR3 reads CASSPGGARTDTQYF. The CDR3 DNA sequence: TGCGCCAGCAGCCCGGGGGGGGCCCGCACAGATACGCAGTATTTT.